These T cell receptor beta chains were read from a single sample in a study of beta chain features in type 1 diabetes. Data came from immunoSEQ multiplex PCR; TCRdb stores just in-frame clones and leaves some out. The sample has about 140,000 clones; over 8% are singletons. The specimen sequenced was central memory CD4+ T cells from blood. The origin of the receptors is a woman in her thirties or forties in good health. The CDR3 runs from the conserved cysteine through the conserved F or W. Rows may omit the clone size; those that give it use once, few, many or a size class.

few,TRBJ2-4,TRBV5-1,CASSFGQERDIQYF
few,TRBJ1-3,TRBV7-2,CASSPDSAGNTIYF
-,TRBJ1-1,TRBV28,CASRSFNMNTEAFF
once,TRBJ2-3,TRBV5-1,CASSEEGARRTQYF
few,TRBJ1-5,TRBV29-1,CSVRDTGAWSQPQHF
-,TRBJ2-1,TRBV11-3,CASSLGGRGGNNEQFF
-,TRBJ1-5,TRBV7-9,CASSLVGDNQPQHF
-,TRBJ1-4,TRBV18,CASSPNSGSDEKLFF
-,TRBJ1-2,TRBV7-2,CASSLARSGRDGYTF
-,TRBJ2-7,TRBV12-5,CASGTGTDGSGQYF
-,TRBJ2-7,TRBV5-1,CASSLSPDRGLEQYF
-,TRBJ2-1,TRBV28,CASSSGASYNEQFF
-,TRBJ2-4,TRBV6-1,CASSLSGVAKNIQYF
-,TRBJ2-2,TRBV6-5,CATPLAGGATGELFF
many,TRBJ2-5,TRBV19,CASSMGTSPETQYF
-,TRBJ2-1,TRBV10-1,CASSDEGTGSNEQFF
-,TRBJ1-1,TRBV5-1,CASSLAGARYTEAFF
few,TRBJ2-1,TRBV2,CAGTKQGTEQFF
few,TRBJ1-4,TRBV18,CASSPGVGNEKLFF
few,TRBJ1-1,TRBV6-5,CASSETVNTEAFF
few,TRBJ2-7,TRBV5-6,CASSLQQGANEQYF
-,TRBJ2-3,TRBV6-1,CASIASGGAPDTQYF
-,TRBJ2-7,TRBV19,CASSPRQGTYEQYF
few,TRBJ2-7,TRBV7-9,CASSFVGRAIYEQYF
many,TRBJ1-2,TRBV28,CASSPPGSRDYGYTF